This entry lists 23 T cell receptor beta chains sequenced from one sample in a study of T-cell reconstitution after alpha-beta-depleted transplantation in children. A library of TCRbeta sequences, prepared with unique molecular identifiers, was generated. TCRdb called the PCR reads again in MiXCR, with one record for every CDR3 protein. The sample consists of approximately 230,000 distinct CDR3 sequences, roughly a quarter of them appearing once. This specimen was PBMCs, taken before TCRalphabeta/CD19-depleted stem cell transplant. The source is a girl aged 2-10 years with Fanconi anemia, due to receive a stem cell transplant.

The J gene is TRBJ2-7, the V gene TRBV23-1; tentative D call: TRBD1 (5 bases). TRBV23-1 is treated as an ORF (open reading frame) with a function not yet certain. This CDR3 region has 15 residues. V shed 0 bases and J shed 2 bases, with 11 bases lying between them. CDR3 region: CASSQSRRGPYEQYF. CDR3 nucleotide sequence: TGCGCCAGCAGTCAATCGAGAAGGGGCCCCTACGAGCAGTACTTC.

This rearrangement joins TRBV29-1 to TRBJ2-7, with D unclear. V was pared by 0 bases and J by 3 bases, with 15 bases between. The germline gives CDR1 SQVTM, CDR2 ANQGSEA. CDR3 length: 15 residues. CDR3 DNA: TGCAGCGTTGAAGATCCTGGGGTTCCTAACTACGAGCAGTACTTC. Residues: CSVEDPGVPNYEQYF.

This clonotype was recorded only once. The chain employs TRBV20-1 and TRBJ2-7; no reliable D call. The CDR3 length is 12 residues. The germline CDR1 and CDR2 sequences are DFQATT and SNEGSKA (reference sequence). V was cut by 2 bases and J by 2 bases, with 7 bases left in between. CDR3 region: CSARRLPYEQYF. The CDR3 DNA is TGCAGTGCTAGACGACTTCCCTACGAGCAGTACTTC.

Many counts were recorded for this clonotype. The CDR3 DNA sequence: TGTGCCAGCAGCTTACCCCCCTGGACTAGCGGGATAACAGATACGCAGTATTTT. Translation gives CASSLPPWTSGITDTQYF. The chain recombines TRBV12-3 or TRBV12-4 with TRBJ2-3; 12 bases agree with TRBD2. Trimming took 6 bases from V and 3 from J; bases not matched to a gene: 13. The CDR3 loop spans 18 amino acids.

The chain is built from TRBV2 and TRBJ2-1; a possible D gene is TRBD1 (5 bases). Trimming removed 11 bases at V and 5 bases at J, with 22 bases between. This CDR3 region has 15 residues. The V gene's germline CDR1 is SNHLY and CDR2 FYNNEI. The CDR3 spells CAQQVGQGGNNEQFF. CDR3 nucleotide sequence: TGTGCCCAGCAAGTGGGGCAGGGCGGAAACAATGAGCAGTTCTTC.

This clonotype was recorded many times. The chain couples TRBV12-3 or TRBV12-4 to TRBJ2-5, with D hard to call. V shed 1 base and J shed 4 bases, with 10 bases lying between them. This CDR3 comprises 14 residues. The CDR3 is CASSLVVGRETQYF. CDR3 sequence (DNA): TGTGCCAGCAGTTTAGTAGTGGGCCGAGAGACCCAGTACTTC.

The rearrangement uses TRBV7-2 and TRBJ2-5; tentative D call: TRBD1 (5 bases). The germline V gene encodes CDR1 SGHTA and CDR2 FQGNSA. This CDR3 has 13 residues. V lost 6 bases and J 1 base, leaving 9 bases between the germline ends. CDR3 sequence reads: CASSWTTQETQYF. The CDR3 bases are TGTGCCAGCAGTTGGACAACCCAAGAGACCCAGTACTTC.

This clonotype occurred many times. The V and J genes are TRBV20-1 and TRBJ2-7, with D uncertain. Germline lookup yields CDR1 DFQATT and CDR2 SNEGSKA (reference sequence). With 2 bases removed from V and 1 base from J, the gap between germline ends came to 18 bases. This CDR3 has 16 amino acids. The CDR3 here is CSARTRPQDRSYEQYF. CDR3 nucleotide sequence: TGCAGTGCTAGAACGAGGCCCCAGGACCGTTCCTACGAGCAGTACTTC.

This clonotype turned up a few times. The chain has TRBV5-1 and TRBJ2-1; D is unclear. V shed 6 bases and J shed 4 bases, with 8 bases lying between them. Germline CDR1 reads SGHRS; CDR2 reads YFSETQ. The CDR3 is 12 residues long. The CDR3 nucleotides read TGCGCCAGCACCGATTATTACAATGAGCAGTTCTTC. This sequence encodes CASTDYYNEQFF.

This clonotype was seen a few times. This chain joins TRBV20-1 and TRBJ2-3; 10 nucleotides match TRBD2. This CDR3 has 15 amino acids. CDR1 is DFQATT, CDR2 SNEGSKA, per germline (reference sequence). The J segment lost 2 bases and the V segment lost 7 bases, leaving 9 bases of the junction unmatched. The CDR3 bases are TGCAGTGTCCCGGGACTAGCGTCACCCACAGATACGCAGTATTTT. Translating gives CSVPGLASPTDTQYF.

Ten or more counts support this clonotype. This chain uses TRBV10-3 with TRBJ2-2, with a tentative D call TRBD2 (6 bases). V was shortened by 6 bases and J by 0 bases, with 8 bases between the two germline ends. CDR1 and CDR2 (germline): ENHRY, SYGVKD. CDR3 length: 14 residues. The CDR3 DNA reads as TGTGCCATCAGACTAGCAGCGAACACCGGGGAGCTGTTTTTT. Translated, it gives CAIRLAANTGELFF.

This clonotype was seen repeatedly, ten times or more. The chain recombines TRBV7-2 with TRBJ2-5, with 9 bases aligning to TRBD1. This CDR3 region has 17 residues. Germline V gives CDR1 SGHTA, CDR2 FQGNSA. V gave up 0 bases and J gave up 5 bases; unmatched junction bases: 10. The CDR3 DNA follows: TGTGCCAGCAGCTTAGCCGCAACACCCGGACAGGGGGAGACCCAGTACTTC. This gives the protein CASSLAATPGQGETQYF.

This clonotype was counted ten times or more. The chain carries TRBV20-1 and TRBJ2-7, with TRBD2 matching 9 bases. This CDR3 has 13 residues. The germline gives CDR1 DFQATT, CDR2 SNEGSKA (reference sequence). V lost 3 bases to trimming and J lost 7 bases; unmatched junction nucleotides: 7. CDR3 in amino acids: CSASGTSFWEQYF. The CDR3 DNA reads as TGCAGTGCTAGCGGGACTAGCTTTTGGGAGCAGTACTTC.

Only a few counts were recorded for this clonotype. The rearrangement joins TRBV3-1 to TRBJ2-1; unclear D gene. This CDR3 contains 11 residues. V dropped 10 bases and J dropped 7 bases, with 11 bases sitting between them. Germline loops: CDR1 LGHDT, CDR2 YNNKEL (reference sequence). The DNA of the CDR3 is TGTGCCATCTGCCCGCTAAATGAGCAGTTCTTC. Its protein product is CAICPLNEQFF.

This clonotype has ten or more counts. CDR3 residues: CSARWEDTQYF. CDR3 in DNA: TGCAGTGCTAGGTGGGAGGATACGCAGTATTTT. The chain has TRBV20-1 and TRBJ2-3, with D perhaps TRBD2 (5 bases). The CDR3 has 11 residues. Trimming stripped 3 bases from V and 6 bases from J, with 7 bases between. Germline assignment: CDR1 DFQATT and CDR2 SNEGSKA (reference sequence).

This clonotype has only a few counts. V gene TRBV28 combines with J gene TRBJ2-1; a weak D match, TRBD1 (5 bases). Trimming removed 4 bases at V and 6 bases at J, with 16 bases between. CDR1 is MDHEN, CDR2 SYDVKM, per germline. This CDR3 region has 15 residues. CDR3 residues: CASSSSKQARNEQFF. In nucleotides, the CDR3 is TGTGCCAGCAGTTCCTCTAAACAGGCACGCAATGAGCAGTTCTTC. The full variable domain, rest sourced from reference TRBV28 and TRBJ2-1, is DVKVTQSSRYLVKRTGEKVFLECVQDMDHENMFWYRQDPGLGLRLIYFSYDVKMKEKGDIPEGYSVSREKKERFSLILESASTNQTSMYLCASSSSKQARNEQFFGPGTRLTVL.

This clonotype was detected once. CDR3 sequence (DNA): TGCGCCAGCAGTGAGTCCCAGGCGGGGGCTGGGGCCAACGTCCTGACTTTC. Translated, it gives CASSESQAGAGANVLTF. The chain joins TRBV10-2 to TRBJ2-6; 7 bases line up with TRBD2. The ends lost 0 bases at V and 2 bases at J; junction bases unmatched: 4. The CDR3 contains 17 residues. CDR1 and CDR2 from the germline V gene are WSHSY and SAAADI.

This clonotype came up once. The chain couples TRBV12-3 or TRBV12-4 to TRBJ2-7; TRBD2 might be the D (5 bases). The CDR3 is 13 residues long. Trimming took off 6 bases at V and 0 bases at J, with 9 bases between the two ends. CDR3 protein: CASRTTSSYEQYF. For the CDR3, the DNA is TGTGCCAGCAGAACTACTAGCTCCTACGAGCAGTACTTC.

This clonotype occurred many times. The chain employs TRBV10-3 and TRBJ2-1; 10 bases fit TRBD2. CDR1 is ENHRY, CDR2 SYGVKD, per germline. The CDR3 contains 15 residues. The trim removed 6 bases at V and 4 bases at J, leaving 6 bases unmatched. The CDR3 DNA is TGTGCCATCAGCGAAGCGGGAGGGCCTTACAATGAGCAGTTCTTC. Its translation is CAISEAGGPYNEQFF.

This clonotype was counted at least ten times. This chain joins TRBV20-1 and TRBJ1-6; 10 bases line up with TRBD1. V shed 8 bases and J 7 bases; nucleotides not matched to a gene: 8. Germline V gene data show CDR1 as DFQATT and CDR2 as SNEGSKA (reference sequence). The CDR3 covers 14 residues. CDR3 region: CSTTGGAGNSPLHF. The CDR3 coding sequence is TGCAGTACGACAGGGGGCGCTGGGAATTCACCCCTCCACTTT.

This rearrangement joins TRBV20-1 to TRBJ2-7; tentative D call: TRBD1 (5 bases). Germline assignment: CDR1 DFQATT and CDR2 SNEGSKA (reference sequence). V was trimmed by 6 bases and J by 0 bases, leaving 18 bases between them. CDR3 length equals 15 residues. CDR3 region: CSAPDRRVNSYEQYF. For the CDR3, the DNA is TGCAGTGCCCCAGACCGCAGGGTGAACTCCTACGAGCAGTACTTC.

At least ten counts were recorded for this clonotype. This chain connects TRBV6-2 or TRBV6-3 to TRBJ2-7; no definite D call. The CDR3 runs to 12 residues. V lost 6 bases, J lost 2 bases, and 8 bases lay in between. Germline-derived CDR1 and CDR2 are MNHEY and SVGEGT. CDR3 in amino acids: CASSASAYEQYF. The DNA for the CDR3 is TGTGCCAGCAGCGCTAGTGCCTACGAGCAGTACTTC.

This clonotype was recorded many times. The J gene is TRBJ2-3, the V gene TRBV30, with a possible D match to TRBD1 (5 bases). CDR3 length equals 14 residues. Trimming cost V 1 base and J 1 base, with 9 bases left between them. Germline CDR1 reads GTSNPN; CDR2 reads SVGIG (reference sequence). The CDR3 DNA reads TGTGCCTGGAGTGGCCAAGGGGGCACAGATACGCAGTATTTT. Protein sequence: CAWSGQGGTDTQYF.